Each of the 25 T cell receptor beta chains below was sequenced from the same sample in a study of T cell responses to AZD1222 COVID-19 vaccine. Sequencing was performed with immunoSEQ multiplex PCR; in TCRdb, only in-frame clones are kept and a portion is missing. Found here are fewer than 180,000 clones, roughly 92% of them singletons; the top ten hold over 1%. Sequencing was performed on peripheral blood, taken on day 0 of AZD1222 vaccination. Receptors were obtained from an adult in good health.

The J gene is TRBJ1-1, the V gene TRBV25-1, with D perhaps TRBD1 (5 bases). Between the trimmed V and J ends, which lost 3 bases and 6 bases, there was a span of 11 bases. The CDR3 spans 13 residues. Germline V gene lookup returns CDR1 MGHDK and CDR2 SYGVNS. CDR3 amino acids: CASSDLGAPEAFF. The CDR3 region has the DNA TGTGCCAGCAGTGATTTAGGGGCCCCTGAAGCTTTCTTT.

The V gene is TRBV28, the J gene TRBJ2-7; 8 nucleotides align to TRBD1. V shed 6 bases, J shed 3 bases, and the junction held 4 bases outside the gene matches. The CDR3 totals 13 residues. The V gene's germline CDR1 is MDHEN and CDR2 SYDVKM. This chain's CDR3 is CASSTGQGYEQYV. The DNA of the CDR3 is TGTGCCAGCAGCACCGGACAGGGCTACGAGCAGTACGTC.

This sequence joins TRBV2 and TRBJ1-3; D may be TRBD1 (6 bases). The CDR3 spans 15 residues. In germline, CDR1 is SNHLY, CDR2 FYNNEI. The V end lost 4 bases, the J end lost 3 bases, and 13 bases lay between the germline ends. The CDR3 DNA follows: TGTGCCAGCAGTGCTGGGGGGGGCTTTGGAAACACCATATATTTT. This translates into CASSAGGGFGNTIYF.

The rearrangement uses TRBV9 and TRBJ1-2, with D unclear. This CDR3 comprises 14 residues. Germline V gives CDR1 SGDLS, CDR2 YYNGEE. V lost 0 bases to trimming and J lost 4 bases, with 10 bases between them. In nucleotides, the CDR3 is TGTGCCAGCAGCGTAGGAGCGACGGGCTATGGCTACACCTTC. Translation: CASSVGATGYGYTF.

The genes are TRBV7-9 and TRBJ1-4; 10 bases line up with TRBD1. Trimming took 0 bases from V and 5 from J; bases not matched to a gene: 9. The CDR3 is made up of 18 amino acids. Germline assignment: CDR1 SEHNR and CDR2 FQNEAQ (reference sequence). CDR3 residues: CASSLARDRGEFNEKLFF. The CDR3 coding sequence is TGTGCCAGCAGCTTAGCCCGGGACAGGGGCGAATTCAATGAAAAACTGTTTTTT.

Only one count was recorded for this clone. J is TRBJ1-2 and V is TRBV27; 9 nucleotides align to TRBD1. The CDR3 is 15 residues long. Germline V gene data show CDR1 as MNHEY and CDR2 as SMNVEV (reference sequence). Germline trimming cut 4 bases from V and 5 bases from J; bases unmatched to any gene: 8. CDR3 DNA: TGTGCCAGCAGTTCCCGGGACAGGGATAGTTATGGCTACACCTTC. This sequence encodes CASSSRDRDSYGYTF.

This clone was detected a few times. V usage is TRBV5-3 and J usage is TRBJ2-6; D is ambiguous. TRBV5-3 is filed as an ORF, its function uncertain. Trimming stripped 0 bases from V and 0 bases from J, with 13 bases between. This CDR3 comprises 18 residues. The CDR3 here is CARSLGLTANSGANVLTF. The CDR3 nucleotides read TGTGCCAGAAGCTTGGGACTTACTGCAAACTCTGGGGCCAACGTCCTGACTTTC.

This clone was recorded only once. The chain carries TRBV29-1 and TRBJ2-7, with TRBD2 matching 9 bases. From germline, CDR1 is SQVTM and CDR2 ANQGSEA. CDR3 length: 17 residues. Trimming removed 2 bases from V and 5 bases from J; junction bases left unmatched: 16. The CDR3 region is CSVERQPAASGNHEQYV. The CDR3 DNA is TGCAGCGTTGAACGCCAACCTGCGGCTAGCGGGAATCACGAGCAGTACGTC.

The rearrangement uses TRBV6-2 or TRBV6-3 and TRBJ2-1, with 9 nucleotides matching TRBD2. Per germline, CDR1 MNHEY and CDR2 SVGEGT. The V segment lost 5 bases and the J segment 3 bases; nucleotides outside the gene matches: 2. This CDR3 has 14 residues. CDR3 DNA sequence: TGTGCCAGCAGTGTAGCGGGAGACTACAATGAGCAGTTCTTC. As protein: CASSVAGDYNEQFF.

The rearrangement joins TRBV28 to TRBJ2-5, with unresolved D. V lost 4 bases and J 4 bases, leaving 10 bases between the germline ends. The CDR3 sequence is 13 residues long. Germline CDR1 is MDHEN and CDR2 is SYDVKM. The CDR3 spells CASSSPRRETQYF. The CDR3 DNA reads as TGTGCCAGCAGTTCCCCGCGCCGAGAGACCCAGTACTTC.

This clone was seen a single time. This chain joins TRBV10-3 and TRBJ1-5; 7 bases map to TRBD1. The CDR3 consists of 13 residues. Germline loops: CDR1 ENHRY, CDR2 SYGVKD. With V trimmed by 10 bases and J by 2 bases, 5 bases remained unmatched. CDR3 residues: CATGGTGNQPQHF. CDR3 nucleotides: TGTGCCACCGGGGGGACAGGCAATCAGCCCCAGCATTTT.

The chain uses TRBV11-2 and TRBJ2-5; D remains unclear. The CDR3 spans 12 residues. From germline, CDR1 is SGHAT and CDR2 FQNNGV. Trimming cost V 5 bases and J 4 bases, with 8 bases left between them. DNA for the CDR3: TGTGCCAGCAGCAACCAACGAGAGACCCAGTACTTC. Protein: CASSNQRETQYF.

This clone was counted once. The V call is TRBV28, the J call TRBJ1-5; D is undetermined. Trimming shortened V by 7 bases and J by 6 bases, and 10 bases separated the two germline ends. CDR3 size: 12 residues. Germline CDR1 is MDHEN and CDR2 is SYDVKM. The CDR3: CASTEVGQPQHF. CDR3 coding DNA: TGTGCCAGCACCGAGGTTGGTCAGCCCCAGCATTTT.

J is TRBJ2-7 and V is TRBV10-2, with D possibly TRBD1 on 5 matching bases. The CDR3 has 13 amino acids. Germline V gives CDR1 WSHSY, CDR2 SAAADI. V gave up 5 bases and J gave up 5 bases, with 13 bases separating them. The CDR3 DNA sequence: TGCGCCAGCAGTCTAAGCAGGGTTCACGAGCAGTACGTC. Protein: CASSLSRVHEQYV.

This chain uses TRBV4-1 with TRBJ1-2; D is perhaps TRBD1 (6 bases). V was clipped by 1 base and J by 4 bases, with 13 bases between them. This CDR3 spans 15 amino acids. Germline V gives CDR1 MGHRA, CDR2 YSYEKL. For the CDR3, the DNA is TGCGCCAGCAGCCAAGCGGACAGTCCCTCCTATGGCTACACCTTC. This encodes CASSQADSPSYGYTF.

The rearrangement uses TRBV5-1 and TRBJ2-1; 13 bases are shared with TRBD2. Germline loops: CDR1 SGHRS, CDR2 YFSETQ. This CDR3 contains 16 residues. With V trimmed by 5 bases and J by 1 base, 3 bases remained unmatched. Here the CDR3 DNA reads TGCGCCAGCAGTCCACTAGCGGGAGGGTCCTACAATGAGCAGTTCTTC. Its translation is CASSPLAGGSYNEQFF. Using reference TRBV5-1 and TRBJ2-1 for the parts outside the CDR3, the full variable domain is KAGVTQTPRYLIKTRGQQVTLSCSPISGHRSVSWYQQTPGQGLQFLFEYFSETQRNKGNFPGRFSGRQFSNSRSEMNVSTLELGDSALYLCASSPLAGGSYNEQFFGPGTRLTVL.

This chain connects TRBV7-9 to TRBJ1-2; D unclear. Trimming stripped 7 bases from V and 1 base from J, with 13 bases between. This CDR3 spans 14 amino acids. The V gene's germline CDR1 is SEHNR and CDR2 FQNEAQ (reference sequence). CDR3 coding DNA: TGTGCCAGCACCCTTAGCCAGAATAACTATGGCTACACCTTC. It codes for CASTLSQNNYGYTF.

CDR3 residues: CASSARLASTDTQYF. The CDR3 nucleotides are TGTGCCAGCAGCGCCAGACTAGCGAGCACAGATACGCAGTATTTT. The genes are TRBV13 and TRBJ2-3; 8 nucleotides agree with TRBD2. This CDR3 contains 15 residues. From germline, CDR1 is PRHDT and CDR2 FYEKMQ (reference sequence). J lost 0 bases, V lost 5 bases, and 4 bases had no gene match.

The chain couples TRBV15 to TRBJ1-2, with D perhaps matching TRBD1 (5 bases). Trimming took off 8 bases at V and 4 bases at J, with 17 bases between the two ends. Germline lookup yields CDR1 LNHNV and CDR2 YYDKDF (reference sequence). There are 14 residues in the CDR3. The CDR3 coding sequence is TGTGCCACCGGGGACGCGACAGCAACCTATGGCTACACCTTC. Translating gives CATGDATATYGYTF.

The chain employs TRBV24-1 and TRBJ2-3; D may correspond to TRBD1 or TRBD2 (5 bases each). Germline assignment: CDR1 KGHDR and CDR2 SFDVKD. The V end lost 5 bases, the J end lost 1 base, and 15 bases lay between the germline ends. CDR3 length: 16 amino acids. The chain's CDR3 is CATSALEGDRTDTQYF. The CDR3 nucleotides read TGTGCCACCAGTGCCCTGGAAGGGGACCGCACAGATACGCAGTATTTT.

About this clone: Within the sample, other DNA sequences also encode this same CDR3. The rearrangement uses TRBV5-6 and TRBJ1-5, with D hard to call. From germline, CDR1 is SGHDT and CDR2 YYEEEE. The CDR3 is 13 amino acids. V lost 0 bases and J 1 base, leaving 2 bases between the germline ends. CDR3 coding DNA: TGTGCCAGCAGCTTGGCCAGCAATCAGCCCCAGCATTTT. It codes for CASSLASNQPQHF.

The V call is TRBV28, the J call TRBJ1-5, with D possibly TRBD1 on 5 matching bases. Germline V gene sequence: CDR1 MDHEN, CDR2 SYDVKM. V was cut by 8 bases and J by 0 bases, with 17 bases left in between. This CDR3 region has 16 residues. In DNA form, the CDR3 reads TGTGCCAGCCAGGGCAGGGAATGGTATAGCAATCAGCCCCAGCATTTT. This sequence encodes CASQGREWYSNQPQHF.

The table lists this clone with a count of one. This sequence joins TRBV2 and TRBJ2-7; TRBD1 is a possible D gene (6 bases). This CDR3 has 13 residues. The V and J ends lost 3 bases and 2 bases respectively, with 8 bases between them. Looked up from germline, CDR1 is SNHLY and CDR2 is FYNNEI. DNA of the CDR3: TGTGCCAGCAGTGAGGACAGCCCCTACGAGCAGTACGTC. Amino acid sequence: CASSEDSPYEQYV.

This clone was picked up one time. The chain joins TRBV12-3 or TRBV12-4 to TRBJ1-3; D is undetermined. The CDR3 is made up of 13 amino acids. The ends were cut back, 5 bases at V and 3 bases at J, with 8 bases in the middle. CDR3 amino acids: CASSATVGNTIYF. The CDR3 coding sequence is TGTGCCAGCAGTGCGACGGTTGGAAACACCATATATTTT.

CDR3 sequence: CASSPAGINYGYTF. The CDR3 nucleotides are TGTGCCAGCAGCCCTGCCGGCATCAACTATGGCTACACCTTC. The chain couples TRBV11-1 to TRBJ1-2; no clear D gene. The CDR3 has 14 residues. Trimming cost V 5 bases and J 2 bases, with 12 bases left between them. Germline assignment: CDR1 SGHAT and CDR2 FQDESV (reference sequence). Combining the CDR3 with reference TRBV11-1 and TRBJ1-2 gives the whole variable domain EAEVAQSPRYKITEKSQAVAFWCDPISGHATLYWYRQILGQGPELLVQFQDESVVDDSQLPKDRFSAERLKGVDSTLKIQPAELGDSAMYLCASSPAGINYGYTFGSGTRLTVV.